One sample yielded the 20 T cell receptor beta chains listed below, sequenced in a study of cytomegalovirus exposure and HLA in healthy donors. This PCR relied on a set of 60 Vbeta primers and 13 Jbeta primers. Assay used: immunoSEQ multiplex PCR; TCRdb lists only in-frame clones, some missing. The sample is made up of some 150,000 clones, and the top ten hold 2% to 2.5% of it. The sample was PBMCs. These receptors were obtained from a woman younger than 35 in good health and CMV-seronegative.

The rearrangement uses TRBV27 and TRBJ1-4, with TRBD1 identical over 8 bases. Germline V gene lookup returns CDR1 MNHEY and CDR2 SMNVEV (reference sequence). The CDR3 totals 13 residues. V gave up 8 bases and J gave up 7 bases; unmatched junction bases: 6. DNA for the CDR3: TGTGCCAGCGGACAGGGTTCGGGTGAAAAACTGTTTTTT. This translates into CASGQGSGEKLFF.

DNA for the CDR3: TGTGCCAGCAGACTCGAGTGGGCCACAGATACGCAGTATTTT. Encoded protein: CASRLEWATDTQYF. This chain connects TRBV27 to TRBJ2-3, with D unclear. This CDR3 has 14 amino acids. Trimming pared 6 bases from V and 2 bases from J, leaving 12 bases between. Germline assignment: CDR1 MNHEY and CDR2 SMNVEV (reference sequence).

The chain joins TRBV5-8 to TRBJ1-5; D ambiguous. There are 13 residues in the CDR3. The V and J ends lost 0 bases and 3 bases respectively, with 4 bases between them. Germline CDR1 is SGHTS and CDR2 is YDEGEE. The CDR3 sequence is CASSLGANQPQHF. CDR3 DNA sequence: TGTGCCAGCAGCTTGGGGGCCAATCAGCCCCAGCATTTT.

The chain carries TRBV7-8 and TRBJ2-1; 10 nucleotides agree with TRBD2. The germline V gene encodes CDR1 SGHVS and CDR2 FQNEAQ. There are 17 residues in the CDR3. The J segment lost 0 bases and the V segment lost 1 base, leaving 3 bases of the junction unmatched. For the CDR3, the DNA is TGTGCCAGCAGCTTAGGAGCGGGAGGGAGCTCCTACAATGAGCAGTTCTTC. Residues: CASSLGAGGSSYNEQFF.

This sequence joins TRBV10-3 and TRBJ1-3; possibly TRBD1 for D (6 bases). Germline V gives CDR1 ENHRY, CDR2 SYGVKD. V lost 5 bases to trimming and J lost 0 bases, with 14 bases between them. The CDR3 has 16 amino acids. The CDR3 DNA is TGTGCCATCAGTAGAGAACAGGGAATCTCTGGAAACACCATATATTTT. Its protein is CAISREQGISGNTIYF.

The J gene is TRBJ2-1, the V gene TRBV11-2, with TRBD2 matching 9 bases. Germline V lookup: CDR1 SGHAT, CDR2 FQNNGV. The CDR3 totals 18 residues. The J segment lost 0 bases and the V segment lost 2 bases, leaving 8 bases of the junction unmatched. CDR3 nucleotides: TGTGCCAGCAGCTTACGGAGACTAGCGGAGACCTCCTACAATGAGCAGTTCTTC. This encodes CASSLRRLAETSYNEQFF.

The CDR3 reads CAWYPGGNQPQHF. For the CDR3, the DNA is TGTGCCTGGTACCCAGGGGGCAATCAGCCCCAGCATTTT. This chain links TRBV30 with TRBJ1-5; a weak D match, TRBD1 (6 bases). Trimming took off 5 bases at V and 2 bases at J, with 10 bases between the two ends. CDR1 GTSNPN and CDR2 SVGIG come from the germline V gene (reference sequence). The CDR3 has 13 amino acids.

CDR3 in amino acids: CASSWGTVSYEQYF. The CDR3 coding sequence is TGTGCCAGCAGCTGGGGGACAGTCTCCTACGAGCAGTACTTC. The chain uses TRBV5-6 and TRBJ2-7; 7 bases fit TRBD1. This CDR3 region has 14 residues. In germline, CDR1 is SGHDT, CDR2 YYEEEE. J lost 0 bases, V lost 3 bases, and 3 bases had no gene match.

The rearrangement joins TRBV29-1 to TRBJ2-1; D gene uncertain. This CDR3 contains 11 residues. The V gene's germline CDR1 is SQVTM and CDR2 ANQGSEA. V was pared by 3 bases and J by 7 bases, with 7 bases between. In DNA form, the CDR3 reads TGCAGCGTTGATGTCGGGAATGAGCAGTTCTTC. It yields the protein CSVDVGNEQFF.

V usage is TRBV18 and J usage is TRBJ1-2, with D possibly being TRBD1 (5 bases). V shed 3 bases and J shed 7 bases, with 9 bases lying between them. From germline, CDR1 is KGHSH and CDR2 LQKENI. The CDR3 has 12 amino acids. The CDR3 protein is CASSPGDSGYTF. The CDR3 nucleotides are TGTGCCAGCTCACCGGGTGACAGTGGCTACACCTTC.

The chain employs TRBV6-1 and TRBJ2-1, with 9 bases that match TRBD2. The CDR3 runs 13 residues. The germline V gene has CDR1 MNHNS and CDR2 SASEGT. The J segment lost 9 bases and the V segment lost 4 bases, leaving 4 bases of the junction unmatched. CDR3 amino acids: CASSGGRASEQFF. The CDR3 DNA sequence: TGTGCCAGCAGTGGCGGGAGGGCGTCTGAGCAGTTCTTC.

CDR3 loop: CASSQDRLSSGTPQETQYF. In nucleotides, the CDR3 is TGCGCCAGCAGCCAAGATCGTTTGTCTAGCGGGACACCCCAAGAGACCCAGTACTTC. The chain couples TRBV4-3 to TRBJ2-5, with 9 positions matching TRBD2. There are 19 residues in the CDR3. The germline V gene has CDR1 LGHNA and CDR2 YSLEER. The V and J ends lost 0 bases and 1 base, in that order; junction bases with no gene match: 12.

This chain uses TRBV5-1 with TRBJ2-5; 10 positions agree with TRBD1. The germline gives CDR1 SGHRS, CDR2 YFSETQ. Germline trimming cut 4 bases from V and 5 bases from J; bases unmatched to any gene: 8. This CDR3 region has 15 residues. CDR3 sequence: CASSQGGQGTETQYF. The CDR3 DNA follows: TGCGCCAGCAGCCAGGGGGGACAGGGGACGGAGACCCAGTACTTC. The full variable domain, its missing parts supplied by reference TRBV5-1 and TRBJ2-5, is KAGVTQTPRYLIKTRGQQVTLSCSPISGHRSVSWYQQTPGQGLQFLFEYFSETQRNKGNFPGRFSGRQFSNSRSEMNVSTLELGDSALYLCASSQGGQGTETQYFGPGTRLLVL.

V and J are TRBV27 and TRBJ1-1; D remains ambiguous. The CDR3 length is 15 residues. Germline CDR1 reads MNHEY; CDR2 reads SMNVEV (reference sequence). Trimming stripped 6 bases from V and 2 bases from J, with 16 bases between. The CDR3 DNA sequence: TGTGCCAGCAGAACAACATTAGAGGGTAACACTGAAGCTTTCTTT. Translated: CASRTTLEGNTEAFF.

The rearrangement joins TRBV6-1 to TRBJ2-1, with TRBD2 matching over 8 bases. There are 18 residues in the CDR3. With 0 bases clipped from V and 4 bases from J, the junction kept 11 bases outside the gene matches. Germline lookup yields CDR1 MNHNS and CDR2 SASEGT. The CDR3 loop is CASSEAQAGVFVYNEQFF. The CDR3 DNA reads as TGTGCCAGCAGTGAAGCGCAAGCGGGAGTATTCGTTTACAATGAGCAGTTCTTC.

As for this clone: The same CDR3 also results from other DNA sequences found in this sample. The chain recombines TRBV9 with TRBJ1-1; D perhaps matches TRBD1 (6 bases). The V end lost 2 bases, the J end lost 5 bases, and 10 bases lay between the germline ends. The CDR3 length is 13 residues. Germline CDR1 reads SGDLS; CDR2 reads YYNGEE. The CDR3 protein is CASSVSGDTEAFF. CDR3 nucleotide sequence: TGTGCCAGCAGCGTCTCAGGGGATACTGAAGCTTTCTTT.

This sequence joins TRBV5-8 and TRBJ2-5; a possible D gene is TRBD2 (6 bases). The CDR3 spans 14 residues. The V end lost 3 bases, the J end lost 1 base, and 10 bases lay between the germline ends. Germline CDR1 reads SGHTS; CDR2 reads YDEGEE. The CDR3 sequence is CASSSGTFQETQYF. DNA of the CDR3: TGTGCCAGCAGCTCCGGGACTTTCCAAGAGACCCAGTACTTC.

This chain links TRBV19 with TRBJ1-5; maybe TRBD1 (6 bases). With 3 bases removed from V and 6 bases from J, the gap between germline ends came to 18 bases. The CDR3 is 16 amino acids. Germline assignment: CDR1 LNHDA and CDR2 SQIVND (reference sequence). DNA of the CDR3: TGTGCCAGTAGTATTCGGACAGTTTGGCCAACTCAGCCCCAGCATTTT. Amino acids: CASSIRTVWPTQPQHF.

J is TRBJ2-2 and V is TRBV7-8; 11 bases agree with TRBD1. Per the germline V gene, CDR1 is SGHVS and CDR2 is FQNEAQ. This CDR3 is 16 amino acids long. V lost 5 bases to trimming and J lost 0 bases; unmatched junction nucleotides: 2. The CDR3 coding sequence is TGTGCCAGCAGCCAGGGACAGGGGGCGAACACCGGGGAGCTGTTTTTT. This sequence encodes CASSQGQGANTGELFF.

The V call is TRBV5-1, the J call TRBJ1-5; D possibly corresponds to TRBD1 (6 bases). Trimming shortened V by 2 bases and J by 7 bases, and 16 bases separated the two germline ends. This CDR3 has 15 amino acids. Germline-derived CDR1 and CDR2 are SGHRS and YFSETQ. CDR3 region: CASSFSGERNQPQHF. CDR3 DNA: TGCGCCAGCAGCTTTTCAGGGGAAAGGAACCAGCCCCAGCATTTT.